Sequencing of this TCR beta chain was carried out in a study of shared clonotypes between healthy human individuals. Trimming took 5 bases from V and 0 from J, leaving 12 bases between them. The CDR3 sequence is 15 residues long. Germline V CDR1 and CDR2: MNHEY, SMNVEV (reference sequence). On sorted subsets, replicate PCRs used 200 to 250 ng DNA, or some 27,000 T cell genomes. Generated by immunoSEQ multiplex PCR, the TCRdb table keeps only in-frame clones and is missing some. The data hold around 1.5 million clones, with 98% observed a single time. Each donor was a Caucasian adult residing in Nashville, Tennessee. In regard to this clone: The antigen remains undetermined.

Findings of the study overall: Apart from blood, nothing was sampled; tissue repertoires likely differ. With several donors compared, about 5% of naive CD4 clonotypes were shared.

What was sequenced was naive CD4+ T cells sorted from blood. Subset meaning: CD45RA+ positively selected. The receptor was derived from a man aged 25 to 40 in good health. The chain recombines TRBV27 with TRBJ2-3, with D perhaps being TRBD1 or TRBD2 (5 bases each). Here the CDR3 reads CASSLRDLSTDTQYF. The DNA of the CDR3 is TGTGCCAGCAGTCTTCGGGACCTTAGCACAGATACGCAGTATTTT.